This entry lists 29 T cell receptor beta chains sequenced from one sample in a study of spatial heterogeneity in lung cancer. No antigen has been assigned to these receptors. TCRdb analysed the 5' RACE reads with MiXCR anew, one entry per CDR3 protein. This table holds approximately 9,500 distinct CDR3 sequences, roughly an eighth found once. Indicated time point: sample taken at primary tumor resection. Broader study findings: One measure, the expanded intratumoral alpha and beta TCR count, tracked tumor mutation counts.

Sequences were derived from lung tumor tissue, sampled at surgery. The receptors derive from a male donor with early-stage non-small cell lung cancer.

At least ten counts were recorded for this clonotype. Found in a library prepared for alpha chains, this beta chain is an off-target read, and its abundance has little meaning. The gene calls are TRBV5-1 and TRBJ2-1, with 12 bases lining up with TRBD1. The ends lost 0 bases at V and 0 bases at J; junction bases unmatched: 13. Germline CDR1 reads SGHRS; CDR2 reads YFSETQ. This CDR3 spans 21 amino acids. The CDR3: CASSLDVGTGGLRSSYNEQFF. The DNA for the CDR3 is TGCGCCAGCAGCTTGGATGTCGGGACAGGGGGCCTGAGGAGCTCCTACAATGAGCAGTTCTTC.

This clonotype was recorded many times. This beta chain is an off-target read within a library intended for alpha chains, so its frequency means little. The CDR3 coding sequence is TGCAGCGAAGCCCCAGCGGGAGCTTTGAATGAGCAGTTCTTC. It encodes CSEAPAGALNEQFF. The gene calls are TRBV29-1 and TRBJ2-1, with 8 nucleotides matching TRBD2. V gave up 7 bases and J gave up 7 bases; unmatched junction bases: 12. CDR1 and CDR2 (germline): SQVTM, ANQGSEA. The CDR3 is 14 amino acids.

This clonotype occurred a few times. Since the library was made to target alpha chains, this beta chain is a stray read and its abundance is not meaningful. The V gene is TRBV5-1, the J gene TRBJ2-7, with D possibly being TRBD1 (5 bases). CDR1 and CDR2 from the germline V gene are SGHRS and YFSETQ. The CDR3 covers 12 residues. Trimming took 7 bases from V and 8 from J, leaving 16 bases between them. The CDR3 nucleotides are TGCGCCAGCGGAACGGGCACAGGTCAGCAGTACTTC. Its protein is CASGTGTGQQYF.

Comments on this clonotype: The junction differs from germline at one of its ends, possibly a read error. This beta chain represents an off-target read in a library built for alpha chains; its size is of limited meaning. V usage is TRBV20-1 and J usage is TRBJ1-5; 8 positions agree with TRBD1. The germline V gene encodes CDR1 DFQATT and CDR2 SNEGSKA (reference sequence). CDR3 length: 18 amino acids. CDR3 sequence reads: CSASAQGGTLYSNQSQHF. DNA for the CDR3: TGCAGTGCTAGTGCACAGGGGGGGACACTCTATAGCAATCAGTCCCAGCATTTT.

This clonotype was counted at least ten times. Within a library made for alpha chains, this beta chain is off target, and its count is uninformative. V usage is TRBV10-3 and J usage is TRBJ1-1; 9 nucleotides match TRBD1. J was trimmed by 1 base and V by 6 bases; bases with no gene match: 3. The germline gives CDR1 ENHRY, CDR2 SYGVKD. The CDR3 totals 14 residues. The CDR3 reads CAISPGQGNTEAFF. For the CDR3, the DNA is TGTGCCATCAGCCCGGGACAGGGGAACACTGAAGCTTTCTTT.

This clonotype was seen repeatedly, ten times or more. This beta chain is a stray sequence in a library constructed for alpha chains; its clone size is not meaningful. The chain couples TRBV9 to TRBJ2-5; the match to TRBD2 covers 10 bases. The CDR3 is 18 residues long. CDR1 is SGDLS, CDR2 YYNGEE, per germline. J gave up 2 bases and V 0 bases, and 10 bases lay outside the gene matches. CDR3 sequence (DNA): TGTGCCAGCAGCGTAGGGACTAGCGGCAGCCATTCTCAAGAGACCCAGTACTTC. This translates into CASSVGTSGSHSQETQYF.

Of note for this clonotype: Because the library targeted alpha chains, this beta chain is an off-target read whose size means little. The genes are TRBV12-3 or TRBV12-4 and TRBJ2-5, with 10 bases lining up with TRBD2. V was pared by 6 bases and J by 7 bases, with 8 bases of the junction left unmatched. The CDR3 has 14 residues. CDR3 amino acids: CASSPSGGWGTQYF. CDR3 coding DNA: TGTGCCAGCAGCCCTAGCGGGGGATGGGGGACCCAGTACTTC.

Judged by abundance, this clonotype is medium-sized. With the library built for alpha chains, this beta chain is off target and its frequency is not meaningful. The V gene is TRBV20-1, the J gene TRBJ2-1; 7 bases agree with TRBD2. V shed 4 bases, J shed 5 bases, and the junction held 11 bases outside the gene matches. CDR1 is DFQATT and CDR2 is SNEGSKA in the germline V gene (reference sequence). The CDR3 has 15 residues. CDR3 in amino acids: CSATVPGGRDNEQFF. CDR3 in DNA: TGCAGTGCTACCGTTCCGGGAGGTCGAGACAATGAGCAGTTCTTC.

This clonotype was seen only a few times. This beta chain lies outside the target of a library built for alpha chains; its clone size means little. This chain joins TRBV6-2 or TRBV6-3 and TRBJ1-2; no clear D. The V end lost 0 bases, the J end lost 3 bases, and 20 bases lay between the germline ends. CDR3 length: 18 amino acids. Germline V gene data show CDR1 as MNHEY and CDR2 as SVGEGT. CDR3 sequence (DNA): TGTGCCAGCAGTTACTCGAGTCCACCCAGGTTCGTCCACTATGGCTACACCTTC. This sequence encodes CASSYSSPPRFVHYGYTF.

On this clonotype itself: The library was designed around alpha chains, so this beta chain is a stray read whose abundance carries little weight. The V and J genes are TRBV7-9 and TRBJ2-5; 14 bases are shared with TRBD2. V shed 5 bases, J shed 4 bases, and the junction held 21 bases outside the gene matches. Germline V gene sequence: CDR1 SEHNR, CDR2 FQNEAQ (reference sequence). The CDR3 is 21 residues long. CDR3 in DNA: TGTGCCAGCAGCCCTGATCCCATTTTGGGACTAGCGGGAGTCGCCGTAGAGACCCAGTACTTC. Encoded protein: CASSPDPILGLAGVAVETQYF.

In this sample, this clonotype is medium-sized. Because this beta chain is a stray read in a library intended to capture alpha chains, its abundance should not be given much weight. This sequence joins TRBV15 and TRBJ2-1; no definite D call. The CDR3 spans 16 residues. V lost 0 bases, J lost 2 bases, and 11 bases lay in between. Germline V CDR1 and CDR2: LNHNV, YYDKDF (reference sequence). The CDR3 is CATSRDGQLAYNEQFF. CDR3 DNA sequence: TGTGCCACCAGCAGAGATGGGCAGCTAGCCTACAATGAGCAGTTCTTC. Variable domain in full (rest from reference TRBV15 and TRBJ2-1): DAMVIQNPRYQVTQFGKPVTLSCSQTLNHNVMYWYQQKSSQAPKLLFHYYDKDFNNEADTPDNFQSRRPNTSFCFLDIRSPGLGDTAMYLCATSRDGQLAYNEQFFGPGTRLTVL.

This clonotype was recorded at least ten times. A library made for alpha chains picked up this beta chain off target, so its size means little. The rearrangement links TRBV20-1 to TRBJ1-1, with 11 bases fitting TRBD1. CDR3 length: 13 residues. V lost 7 bases, J lost 5 bases, and 6 bases stayed unmatched. Looked up from germline, CDR1 is DFQATT and CDR2 is SNEGSKA (reference sequence). The CDR3 bases are TGCAGTGTCCGGGGACAGGGGGGGACTGAAGCTTTCTTT. Protein: CSVRGQGGTEAFF.

Relative to its sample, this clonotype is medium-sized. As an off-target read in a library built for alpha chains, this beta chain has a frequency of little significance. The gene calls are TRBV9 and TRBJ2-3; D might be TRBD2 (5 bases). CDR1 is SGDLS, CDR2 YYNGEE, per germline. The CDR3 has 15 residues. Trimming shortened V by 3 bases and J by 0 bases, and 11 bases separated the two germline ends. CDR3 amino acids: CASSEDYRSTDTQYF. The CDR3 region has the DNA TGTGCCAGCAGCGAAGACTACAGAAGCACAGATACGCAGTATTTT.

This clonotype was recorded many times. This beta chain slipped into a library made for alpha chains as a stray read, so its size is not meaningful. The chain uses TRBV5-1 and TRBJ1-2, with D perhaps TRBD1 (5 bases). The CDR3 spans 15 residues. V was shortened by 0 bases and J by 2 bases, with 11 bases between the two germline ends. CDR1 is SGHRS, CDR2 YFSETQ, per germline. CDR3 protein: CASSLEAGRNYGYTF. CDR3 coding DNA: TGCGCCAGCAGCTTGGAGGCAGGGCGAAACTATGGCTACACCTTC.

This clonotype appeared a few times. Within a library made for alpha chains, this beta chain is off target, and its count is uninformative. This rearrangement joins TRBV20-1 to TRBJ1-1, with a possible D match to TRBD1 (5 bases). The CDR3 spans 13 residues. Germline V gives CDR1 DFQATT, CDR2 SNEGSKA (reference sequence). V was trimmed by 0 bases and J by 7 bases, leaving 12 bases between them. This chain's CDR3 is CSARDRGDGEAFF. For the CDR3, the DNA is TGCAGTGCTAGAGATCGAGGGGATGGTGAAGCTTTCTTT.

In this sample, this clonotype turned up many times. This beta chain is an unintended read in a library built for alpha chains; its size means little. The rearrangement links TRBV7-9 to TRBJ2-1; 7 nucleotides match TRBD2. Germline lookup yields CDR1 SEHNR and CDR2 FQNEAQ (reference sequence). The length of the CDR3 is 16 residues. J gave up 7 bases and V 5 bases, and 14 bases lay outside the gene matches. The CDR3 DNA follows: TGTGCCAGCAGCCTCACTAGCGCTGGGAGGGCAAATGAGCAGTTCTTC. This gives the protein CASSLTSAGRANEQFF.

Concerning this clonotype: The size of this beta chain means little, since it is a stray read in a library made for alpha chains. The chain couples TRBV12-3 or TRBV12-4 to TRBJ2-3; a weak D match, TRBD1 (5 bases). Between the trimmed V and J ends, which lost 10 bases and 0 bases, there was a span of 14 bases. The CDR3 is 14 residues long. This CDR3 is CATRWGPSTDTQYF. The CDR3 DNA follows: TGTGCCACCCGCTGGGGCCCAAGCACAGATACGCAGTATTTT.

Judged by abundance, this clonotype is medium-sized. This beta chain lies outside the target of a library built for alpha chains; its clone size means little. The chain links TRBV5-1 to TRBJ1-2; 9 nucleotides agree with TRBD1. The J segment lost 2 bases and the V segment lost 2 bases, leaving 7 bases of the junction unmatched. This CDR3 has 16 residues. The germline gives CDR1 SGHRS, CDR2 YFSETQ. The chain's CDR3 is CASSFSGTGRNYGYTF. CDR3 coding DNA: TGCGCCAGCAGCTTTTCCGGGACAGGGAGGAACTATGGCTACACCTTC.

The table lists this clonotype with many counts. Since it is a stray read in a library aimed at alpha chains, this beta chain has a size that is not meaningful. The V gene is TRBV28, the J gene TRBJ2-5; possible D gene TRBD1, 6 bases. CDR3 length equals 13 residues. V lost 6 bases and J lost 5, with 13 bases in between. CDR1 is MDHEN and CDR2 is SYDVKM in the germline V gene. The CDR3 loop reads CASRKGQGETQYF. Written as DNA, the CDR3 is TGTGCCAGCAGGAAAGGCCAGGGGGAGACCCAGTACTTC. The whole variable domain, remainder taken from reference TRBV28 and TRBJ2-5, is DVKVTQSSRYLVKRTGEKVFLECVQDMDHENMFWYRQDPGLGLRLIYFSYDVKMKEKGDIPEGYSVSREKKERFSLILESASTNQTSMYLCASRKGQGETQYFGPGTRLLVL.

By proportion, this clonotype is medium-sized. For a library built for alpha chains, this beta chain is a stray read; little rests on its size. J is TRBJ2-7 and V is TRBV5-4; tentatively, D is TRBD1 (7 bases). CDR1 is SGHNT and CDR2 is YYREEE in the germline V gene (reference sequence). The V gene lost 4 bases and the J gene lost 3 bases, with 23 bases spanning the gap. The CDR3 runs to 17 residues. In DNA, the CDR3 is TGTGCCAGCAGCGAGAGACTAGGACAGGCGATCGTCTACGAGCAGTACTTC. As protein: CASSERLGQAIVYEQYF.

About this clonotype itself: The library was prepared for alpha chains; this beta chain is a stray read, so its frequency means little. J is TRBJ2-4 and V is TRBV4-2; 9 bases are shared with TRBD1. V dropped 0 bases and J dropped 7; count of bases not matched to a gene: 10. The CDR3 runs to 17 residues. In germline, CDR1 is LGHNA, CDR2 YNFKEQ. The CDR3: CASSQDSVADRGNIQYF. CDR3 nucleotide sequence: TGTGCCAGCAGCCAAGATAGTGTAGCCGACAGGGGGAACATTCAGTACTTC.

This clonotype was counted a few times. A library made for alpha chains picked up this beta chain off target, so its size means little. V gene TRBV7-7 combines with J gene TRBJ2-5; no definite D call. The germline V and J ends were trimmed by 1 base and 5 bases, with 2 bases remaining between them. Germline CDR1 SSHAT, CDR2 FNYEAQ (reference sequence). The CDR3 extends over 11 amino acids. The CDR3 loop reads CASSLVETQYF. CDR3 in DNA: TGTGCCAGCAGCTTAGTCGAGACCCAGTACTTC.

On this clonotype: This beta chain slipped into a library made for alpha chains as a stray read, so its size is not meaningful. The chain couples TRBV3-1 to TRBJ1-1; the D is unclear. V lost 4 bases to trimming and J lost 1 base, with 7 bases between them. The CDR3 is 13 residues long. Germline lookup yields CDR1 LGHDT and CDR2 YNNKEL (reference sequence). The CDR3 region has the DNA TGTGCCAGCAGCCGGGGAGAGAACACTGAAGCTTTCTTT. This encodes CASSRGENTEAFF.

This clonotype was seen repeatedly, ten times or more. As an off-target read in a library built for alpha chains, this beta chain has a frequency of little significance. V and J are TRBV27 and TRBJ2-3; a weak D match, TRBD1 (5 bases). CDR3 length equals 14 residues. Germline CDR1 MNHEY, CDR2 SMNVEV (reference sequence). V was pared by 1 base and J by 4 bases, with 9 bases between. CDR3: CASSLYYRSDTQYF. CDR3 nucleotides: TGTGCCAGCAGTTTATACTACAGGTCAGATACGCAGTATTTT.

This clonotype was detected many times. Because the library targeted alpha chains, this beta chain is an off-target read whose size means little. The chain joins TRBV24-1 to TRBJ2-2, with D perhaps TRBD1 (6 bases). Trimming took off 2 bases at V and 5 bases at J, with 20 bases between the two ends. Looked up from germline, CDR1 is KGHDR and CDR2 is SFDVKD. The CDR3 is 18 residues long. CDR3 residues: CATSDSPPGVMGTGELFF. CDR3 nucleotides: TGTGCCACCAGTGATTCGCCTCCAGGGGTAATGGGAACCGGGGAGCTGTTTTTT.

This clonotype was picked up many times. This beta chain is off target for a library built for alpha chains, so its abundance means little. The chain uses TRBV2 and TRBJ2-3; 7 nucleotides match TRBD1. The CDR3 has 15 residues. CDR1 is SNHLY, CDR2 FYNNEI, per germline. With 6 bases clipped from V and 4 bases from J, the junction kept 10 bases outside the gene matches. The CDR3 DNA reads as TGTGCCAGCAGGGTCATTCAGGGGACAGCAGATACGCAGTATTTT. It yields the protein CASRVIQGTADTQYF.

This clonotype is medium-sized by share. This beta chain is off target for a library built for alpha chains, so its abundance means little. DNA for the CDR3: TGTGCCAGCAGTAGCACAGGGACCGTCTATGGCTACACCTTC. Protein: CASSSTGTVYGYTF. The V gene is TRBV28, the J gene TRBJ1-2, with D maybe TRBD1 (6 bases). Per the germline V gene, CDR1 is MDHEN and CDR2 is SYDVKM. Trimming pared 5 bases from V and 4 bases from J, leaving 14 bases between. The CDR3 sequence is 14 residues long.

This clonotype came up many times. This beta chain is off target for a library built for alpha chains, so its abundance means little. The CDR3 is CASSYSRDRVDQLPYEQYV. The CDR3 bases are TGTGCCAGCAGTTACTCCCGGGACAGGGTGGACCAACTACCTTACGAGCAGTACGTC. The chain has TRBV6-2 or TRBV6-3 and TRBJ2-7; 9 bases fit TRBD1. The V gene end was trimmed by 0 bases and the J gene end by 4 bases; junction bases not matched to a gene: 16. The CDR3 loop spans 19 amino acids. CDR1 and CDR2 (germline): MNHEY, SVGEGT.

This clonotype is labeled medium-sized. For a library built for alpha chains, this beta chain is a stray read; little rests on its size. The CDR3 region is CASSLMSTSTDTQYF. The CDR3 coding sequence is TGCGCCAGCAGCTTGATGAGTACTAGCACAGATACGCAGTATTTT. The chain has TRBV4-3 and TRBJ2-3; D gene ambiguous. The CDR3 runs 15 residues. V lost 5 bases to trimming and J lost 0 bases, with 12 bases between them. The germline gives CDR1 LGHNA, CDR2 YSLEER.